Following are 22 T cell receptor beta chains from one sample sequenced in a study of CD8 T cells in ankylosing spondylitis. One entry per CDR3 protein results from TCRdb running MiXCR on the 5' RACE reads. The sample lists over 450,000 distinct CDR3 sequences, about 12% occurring once. Study findings and constraints: A TCR beta motif of roughly 8 highly homologous variants seemed to mark ankylosing spondylitis blood.

Antigens of these TCRs are unknown. Sequencing used blood, either unsorted or a sorted T cell fraction (not recorded which). All receptors derive from a male donor with ankylosing spondylitis.

The chain is built from TRBV5-1 and TRBJ2-7; TRBD1 aligns across 10 bases. Germline V gene lookup returns CDR1 SGHRS and CDR2 YFSETQ. Unmatched junction bases numbered 6, after V lost 4 bases and J lost 2 bases. The CDR3 runs 15 residues. The CDR3 coding sequence is TGCGCCAGCAGCGCCCTAGGACAGGGGGCCTACGAGCAGTACTTC. It is translated as CASSALGQGAYEQYF.

In its sample, this clonotype was seen a few times. The gene calls are TRBV7-2 and TRBJ2-3; 8 bases map to TRBD1. CDR1 and CDR2 (germline): SGHTA, FQGNSA. V dropped 4 bases and J dropped 1; count of bases not matched to a gene: 4. The CDR3 is 15 residues long. CDR3 in DNA: TGTGCCAGCAGCTCACAGGGGGGAGGCACAGATACGCAGTATTTT. Translation gives CASSSQGGGTDTQYF.

The chain combines TRBV12-3 or TRBV12-4 with TRBJ2-7; 13 nucleotides line up with TRBD2. This CDR3 is 18 amino acids long. V gave up 6 bases and J gave up 0 bases; unmatched junction bases: 11. CDR3: CASRPRLAGGKSSYEQYF. CDR3 in DNA: TGTGCCAGCAGACCCCGACTAGCGGGAGGAAAAAGCTCCTACGAGCAGTACTTC.

The DNA of the CDR3 is TGCGCCAGCAGCTTGGTCGGGAGTGACGACGAGCAGTACTTC. Its translation: CASSLVGSDDEQYF. The chain links TRBV5-1 to TRBJ2-7; TRBD2 might be the D (6 bases). The V and J ends lost 0 bases and 5 bases respectively, with 12 bases between them. Germline V gives CDR1 SGHRS, CDR2 YFSETQ. The CDR3 covers 14 residues.

V gene TRBV4-2 combines with J gene TRBJ2-1; D may be TRBD2 (5 bases). Trimming cost V 3 bases and J 0 bases, with 12 bases left between them. Germline loops: CDR1 LGHNA, CDR2 YNFKEQ. This CDR3 spans 16 amino acids. For the CDR3, the DNA is TGTGCCAGCAGCCACCCCCTAGCCTCCTCCTACAATGAGCAGTTCTTC. This sequence encodes CASSHPLASSYNEQFF.

This clonotype was counted between two and nine times. The J gene is TRBJ2-1, the V gene TRBV29-1; 14 nucleotides match TRBD2. J lost 7 bases, V lost 7 bases, and 9 bases had no gene match. The CDR3 is 15 residues long. CDR1 is SQVTM, CDR2 ANQGSEA, per germline. For the CDR3, the DNA is TGCAGCGCCCTGGGACTAGCGGGAGCAGGTAATGAGCAGTTCTTC. Protein sequence: CSALGLAGAGNEQFF.

The chain has TRBV11-2 and TRBJ2-5; 7 bases are shared with TRBD2. Germline CDR1 SGHAT, CDR2 FQNNGV. CDR3 length: 16 residues. Losses at the gene ends were 0 bases for V and 4 bases for J; bases not matched to a gene: 8. Written as DNA, the CDR3 is TGTGCCAGCAGCTTAGATCTCGGGGGAGGGCCAGAGACCCAGTACTTC. Amino acid sequence: CASSLDLGGGPETQYF.

The sample holds many counts of this clonotype. The chain has TRBV11-2 and TRBJ2-1, with 9 bases identical to TRBD2. V trimming: 5 bases; J trimming: 7 bases; junction bases outside the gene matches: 12. Germline V lookup: CDR1 SGHAT, CDR2 FQNNGV. The CDR3 consists of 16 residues. Written as DNA, the CDR3 is TGTGCCAGCAGCACCCTTGGCGGGAGGGCCTGGAATGAGCAGTTCTTC. Its protein is CASSTLGGRAWNEQFF.

The sample holds a few counts of this clonotype. V usage is TRBV28 and J usage is TRBJ2-5, with 10 bases aligning to TRBD1. Germline values: CDR1 MDHEN, CDR2 SYDVKM. This CDR3 is built from 15 residues. V trimming: 7 bases; J trimming: 5 bases; junction bases outside the gene matches: 10. CDR3 sequence reads: CASIPPDRGWETQYF. In nucleotides, the CDR3 is TGTGCCAGCATCCCGCCGGACAGGGGGTGGGAGACCCAGTACTTC.

V usage is TRBV4-1 and J usage is TRBJ2-7, with a possible D match to TRBD2 (6 bases). Trimming shortened V by 3 bases and J by 3 bases, and 15 bases separated the two germline ends. This CDR3 has 15 amino acids. CDR1 is MGHRA, CDR2 YSYEKL, per germline. The CDR3 region is CASSHNYREYYEQYF. The CDR3 coding sequence is TGCGCCAGCAGCCACAATTATCGGGAGTACTACGAGCAGTACTTC.

This chain uses TRBV6-1 with TRBJ2-3; D perhaps matches TRBD2 (7 bases). This CDR3 spans 14 amino acids. Germline-derived CDR1 and CDR2 are MNHNS and SASEGT. Trimming pared 8 bases from V and 5 bases from J, leaving 17 bases between. The CDR3 sequence: CASPPGGARDTQYF. DNA of the CDR3: TGTGCCAGCCCACCTGGGGGGGCAAGAGATACGCAGTATTTT.

This clonotype was seen a few times. The chain combines TRBV6-2 or TRBV6-3 with TRBJ2-1; D not resolved. Trimming stripped 2 bases from V and 8 bases from J, with 4 bases between. Germline V gene lookup returns CDR1 MNHEY and CDR2 SVGEGT. This CDR3 region has 11 residues. This CDR3 is CASSYRDEQFF. Written as DNA, the CDR3 is TGTGCCAGCAGTTACAGGGATGAGCAGTTCTTC.

This clonotype turned up a few times. J is TRBJ2-5 and V is TRBV20-1; TRBD2 matches 8 bases. There are 14 residues in the CDR3. V was pared by 3 bases and J by 4 bases, with 7 bases of the junction left unmatched. Looked up from germline, CDR1 is DFQATT and CDR2 is SNEGSKA (reference sequence). DNA of the CDR3: TGCAGTGCTAGCGGGAGGGCGGGTGTAGAGACCCAGTACTTC. Amino acid sequence: CSASGRAGVETQYF.

This clonotype showed up just a few times. This sequence joins TRBV6-1 and TRBJ1-5; D is possibly TRBD1 (5 bases). V was pared by 1 base and J by 4 bases, with 11 bases between. Per germline, CDR1 MNHNS and CDR2 SASEGT. CDR3 length: 15 amino acids. The CDR3 nucleotides are TGTGCCAGCAGTGAAGGAGGGTGGGGGAATCAGCCCCAGCATTTT. This sequence encodes CASSEGGWGNQPQHF.

The rearrangement links TRBV20-1 to TRBJ2-7; TRBD1 is a possible D gene (5 bases). Germline values: CDR1 DFQATT, CDR2 SNEGSKA (reference sequence). The CDR3 is 14 residues long. The V end lost 3 bases, the J end lost 0 bases, and 12 bases lay between the germline ends. The CDR3 coding sequence is TGCAGTGCTAGCGCGTTGGACAACTCCTACGAGCAGTACGTC. Translated: CSASALDNSYEQYV.

There are a few counts of this clonotype. The chain employs TRBV25-1 and TRBJ1-3; unclear D gene. From germline, CDR1 is MGHDK and CDR2 SYGVNS. The CDR3 sequence is 13 residues long. With 3 bases removed from V and 5 bases from J, the gap between germline ends came to 8 bases. The chain's CDR3 is CASSDIGRNTIYF. CDR3 in DNA: TGTGCCAGCAGTGATATAGGCAGAAACACCATATATTTT.

This clonotype has just a few counts. This sequence joins TRBV20-1 and TRBJ1-2; perhaps TRBD1 as D (6 bases). The V gene lost 6 bases and the J gene lost 3 bases, with 17 bases spanning the gap. The germline CDR1 and CDR2 sequences are DFQATT and SNEGSKA (reference sequence). This CDR3 has 14 amino acids. CDR3 nucleotides: TGCAGTGCCGCCCCCGGGGGCAGGGACTATGGCTACACCTTC. Translating gives CSAAPGGRDYGYTF.

For the CDR3, the DNA is TGTGCCAGCCCGAAGGGTGGGGAGTCGCCACAAGAGACCCAGTACTTC. It encodes CASPKGGESPQETQYF. The chain has TRBV21-1 and TRBJ2-5; TRBD2, as called in the table, went unchecked against the DNA. TRBV21-1 corresponds to a pseudogene. The CDR3 is 16 amino acids.

This clonotype was seen repeatedly, ten times or more. V is TRBV5-1 and J is TRBJ2-1; D uncertain. Germline V gene lookup returns CDR1 SGHRS and CDR2 YFSETQ. The ends were cut back, 1 base at V and 9 bases at J, with 11 bases in the middle. The CDR3 totals 13 residues. CDR3 in amino acids: CASSLQATGEQFF. The CDR3 coding sequence is TGCGCCAGCAGCTTGCAGGCGACGGGTGAGCAGTTCTTC.

This chain connects TRBV24-1 to TRBJ1-5; 8 nucleotides align to TRBD1. CDR3 length equals 16 residues. CDR1 KGHDR and CDR2 SFDVKD come from the germline V gene. V was clipped by 3 bases and J by 6 bases; unmatched bases: 9. The CDR3 loop is CATSDTQGQGGQPQHF. CDR3 bases: TGTGCCACCAGTGATACCCAAGGACAGGGTGGTCAGCCCCAGCATTTT.

The table lists this clonotype with a few counts. The chain couples TRBV12-3 or TRBV12-4 to TRBJ1-6, with D unclear. The CDR3 is made up of 14 amino acids. V was shortened by 7 bases and J by 4 bases, with 11 bases between the two germline ends. CDR3 bases: TGTGCCAGCACCCCAACAAGTTATAATTCACCCCTCCACTTT. As protein: CASTPTSYNSPLHF.

The chain joins TRBV10-1 to TRBJ2-1, with 10 bases aligning to TRBD2. J gave up 8 bases and V 4 bases, and 8 bases lay outside the gene matches. CDR1 WNHNN and CDR2 SYGVQD come from the germline V gene (reference sequence). This CDR3 comprises 15 residues. The CDR3 nucleotides are TGCGCCAGCAGTGGGACTAGCGGTTTGGGGGATGAGCAGTTCTTC. It yields the protein CASSGTSGLGDEQFF.